The 14 T cell receptor beta chains listed next were all sequenced from one sample in a study of CD8+ T cells in alopecia areata. Following RNA extraction, reverse transcription yielded cDNA that acted as the sequencing template. Here immunoSEQ multiplex PCR was the method, and the copy in TCRdb shows in-frame clones only, minus some. The data contain 87,000 or so clones, more than 65% of them seen just once; the ten biggest clones take up 17%. Treatment of the sample: oral pan-JAK inhibitor, 5-10 mg twice daily. Material: CD8+ T cells sorted from blood, obtained at approximately week 44, from a patient treated with tofacitinib. The receptors come from a human donor with alopecia areata.

This clone was observed a single time. The chain joins TRBV29-1 to TRBJ1-2; possible D gene TRBD1, 6 bases. Germline V gene lookup returns CDR1 SQVTM and CDR2 ANQGSEA. V was shortened by 6 bases and J by 3 bases, with 8 bases between the two germline ends. The CDR3 contains 11 residues. CDR3 DNA sequence: TGCAGCGTCAGGGGAGACTATGGCTACACCTTC. It specifies CSVRGDYGYTF.

The chain employs TRBV5-1 and TRBJ1-2; D may be TRBD1 (6 bases). V lost 4 bases, J lost 9 bases, and 13 bases lay in between. The CDR3 runs to 12 residues. Germline CDR1 is SGHRS and CDR2 is YFSETQ. CDR3 region: CASSIGRDSYTF. CDR3 in DNA: TGCGCCAGCAGCATAGGCAGGGACAGCTACACCTTC.

This clone was seen a handful of times. This chain's CDR3 is CASSLRDRGTGELFF. CDR3 DNA sequence: TGTGCCAGCAGTTTAAGGGACAGGGGTACCGGGGAGCTGTTTTTT. The rearrangement joins TRBV28 to TRBJ2-2, with 10 bases that match TRBD1. This CDR3 comprises 15 residues. V shed 2 bases, J shed 5 bases, and the junction held 2 bases outside the gene matches. Germline CDR1 MDHEN, CDR2 SYDVKM. The variable domain in full, with the rest retrieved from reference TRBV28 and TRBJ2-2, is DVKVTQSSRYLVKRTGEKVFLECVQDMDHENMFWYRQDPGLGLRLIYFSYDVKMKEKGDIPEGYSVSREKKERFSLILESASTNQTSMYLCASSLRDRGTGELFFGEGSRLTVL.

The genes are TRBV2 and TRBJ2-2; D is ambiguous. Germline loops: CDR1 SNHLY, CDR2 FYNNEI. This CDR3 region has 16 residues. The V end lost 2 bases, the J end lost 0 bases, and 10 bases lay between the germline ends. For the CDR3, the DNA is TGTGCCAGCAGTGAACATCCACTCGCGAACACCGGGGAGCTGTTTTTT. Protein sequence: CASSEHPLANTGELFF.

As concerns this clone: Other DNA sequences of this sample code for an identical CDR3. The V and J genes are TRBV27 and TRBJ2-7; tentative D call: TRBD2 (6 bases). The CDR3 has 14 residues. V shed 2 bases and J shed 3 bases, with 11 bases lying between them. CDR1 and CDR2 from the germline V gene are MNHEY and SMNVEV (reference sequence). CDR3 residues: CASSLGQGGYEQYF. Written as DNA, the CDR3 is TGTGCCAGCAGTTTAGGGCAGGGAGGCTACGAGCAGTACTTC.

This clone was found a few times. V and J are TRBV15 and TRBJ2-1; 8 nucleotides agree with TRBD1. The germline V gene has CDR1 LNHNV and CDR2 YYDKDF (reference sequence). The CDR3 sequence is 15 residues long. V dropped 1 base and J dropped 9; count of bases not matched to a gene: 8. The CDR3 DNA reads as TGTGCCACCAGCAGAGGAGCAGGGGGCTCGTTTGAGCAGTTCTTC. Encoded protein: CATSRGAGGSFEQFF.

With regard to this clone: Distinct nucleotide sequences in the sample also encode this CDR3. V and J are TRBV29-1 and TRBJ2-3; D is perhaps TRBD1 (6 bases). In germline, CDR1 is SQVTM, CDR2 ANQGSEA. V gave up 4 bases and J gave up 2 bases, with 13 bases separating them. The CDR3 length is 14 residues. The CDR3 loop is CSVGTESPTDTQYF. CDR3 in DNA: TGCAGCGTTGGGACAGAAAGCCCCACAGATACGCAGTATTTT.

About this clone: Other DNA sequences in this specimen translate into the identical CDR3. V gene TRBV5-1 combines with J gene TRBJ1-1, with unresolved D. Trimming left V 4 bases short and J 0 bases short, with 1 base between. Germline lookup yields CDR1 SGHRS and CDR2 YFSETQ. The CDR3 runs 11 residues. The CDR3 sequence is CASSLNTEAFF. In nucleotides, the CDR3 is TGCGCCAGCAGCCTGAACACTGAAGCTTTCTTT.

The chain couples TRBV27 to TRBJ1-5; weak D call: TRBD1 (5 bases). Germline CDR1 and CDR2: MNHEY and SMNVEV (reference sequence). V was shortened by 5 bases and J by 4 bases, with 12 bases between the two germline ends. The CDR3 has 14 residues. The DNA for the CDR3 is TGTGCCAGCAGTCTCGCAGGGCGAAATCAGCCCCAGCATTTT. Its protein is CASSLAGRNQPQHF.

This chain connects TRBV10-3 to TRBJ2-7, with TRBD1 identical over 8 bases. V shed 10 bases, J shed 2 bases, and the junction held 7 bases outside the gene matches. This CDR3 is 13 amino acids long. From germline, CDR1 is ENHRY and CDR2 SYGVKD. The CDR3 DNA is TGTGCCAGCTCGGACAGGGTAACCTACGAGCAGTACTTC. Its protein product is CASSDRVTYEQYF.

The chain couples TRBV4-1 to TRBJ1-2, with D possibly being TRBD1 (5 bases). The CDR3 length is 14 residues. CDR1 and CDR2 (germline): MGHRA, YSYEKL. V dropped 1 base and J dropped 2 bases, with 8 bases sitting between them. The chain's CDR3 is CASSQGGGNYGYTF. The CDR3 bases are TGCGCCAGCAGCCAAGGGGGGGGGAACTATGGCTACACCTTC.

The rearrangement joins TRBV27 to TRBJ2-5, with D possibly TRBD2 on 5 matching bases. The CDR3 is made up of 13 amino acids. From germline, CDR1 is MNHEY and CDR2 SMNVEV (reference sequence). Trimming took off 5 bases at V and 1 base at J, with 8 bases between the two ends. The CDR3 here is CASSPGIQETQYF. Here the CDR3 DNA reads TGTGCCAGCAGTCCCGGGATCCAAGAGACCCAGTACTTC.

This chain joins TRBV25-1 and TRBJ2-7; possible D gene TRBD2, 6 bases. Trimming left V 2 bases short and J 12 bases short, with 20 bases between. The V gene's germline CDR1 is MGHDK and CDR2 SYGVNS. CDR3 length: 14 residues. The CDR3 sequence: CASSEGSGGNILYF. The CDR3 DNA is TGTGCCAGCAGTGAAGGATCCGGCGGGAACATATTGTACTTC.

V gene TRBV5-5 combines with J gene TRBJ1-1, with D possibly being TRBD1 (5 bases). V lost 4 bases and J 0 bases, leaving 10 bases between the germline ends. In germline, CDR1 is SGHKS, CDR2 YYEKEE (reference sequence). The CDR3 has 14 residues. The DNA for the CDR3 is TGTGCCAGCAGCCCCACAGGCGTGAACACTGAAGCTTTCTTT. Protein: CASSPTGVNTEAFF.